This TCR beta chain was identified during a study of cytomegalovirus exposure and HLA in healthy donors. A note on this clone: What it binds is not known.

60 Vbeta and 13 Jbeta primers were used in PCR. The table came from immunoSEQ multiplex PCR; TCRdb's copy has only in-frame clones and leaves some out. The sample has some 190,000 clones, 78% seen once. Overall study results and limits: Researchers catalogued roughly 170 TCR beta chains as cytomegalovirus-associated. It was likely that a cluster of highly shared sequence variants was a sequencing artifact. Trimming of TCR beta V- and J-genes showed a link, identified in a later analysis, to a missense DCLRE1C variant. Segments of the TCR beta V type were, in most cases, productive about 87% or about 30% of the time in an earlier analysis.

The receptor was derived from a female donor in good health and CMV-seronegative. Sequencing used PBMCs.

The CDR3 sequence: CASKKGYSYNEQFF. In nucleotides, the CDR3 is TGTGCCAGCAAAAAGGGGTACTCCTACAATGAGCAGTTCTTC. The chain recombines TRBV6-5 with TRBJ2-1; TRBD1 might be the D (5 bases). Germline values: CDR1 MNHEY, CDR2 SVGAGI. The CDR3 length is 14 residues. Trimming removed 7 bases from V and 0 bases from J, with 10 bases in between.